Listed below are T cell receptor beta chains from one sample, sequenced in a study of cytomegalovirus exposure and HLA in healthy donors. Sequencing used immunoSEQ multiplex PCR; TCRdb keeps in-frame clones, though not all of them. There are 60,000 to 70,000 clones in the sample; approximately 80% occur only once, and roughly 8% lies in the top ten. Sequenced input: PBMCs. These receptors were obtained from a young man in good health and CMV-seropositive. Each CDR3 is given with its conserved first and last residue. Fields, in order: CDR3 length, V gene, J gene, clone size, D gene, CDR3 protein, CDR3 DNA. D genes are given only for firm matches. Clone sizes are given selectively: once, few, many, or a class where the clone is expanded.

CDR3 length: 18; V gene: TRBV5-4; J gene: TRBJ1-2; clone size: once; D gene: TRBD1; CDR3 protein: CASSLGVGPGQGDYGYTF; CDR3 DNA: TGTGCCAGCAGCTTGGGGGTGGGACCGGGACAGGGGGACTATGGCTACACCTTC
CDR3 length: 17; V gene: TRBV16; J gene: TRBJ1-2; clone size: .; D gene: .; CDR3 protein: CASSQSGGVKSNYGYTF; CDR3 DNA: TGTGCCAGCAGCCAATCAGGCGGGGTAAAGTCTAACTATGGCTACACCTTC
CDR3 length: 15; V gene: TRBV6-7; J gene: TRBJ1-5; clone size: once; D gene: TRBD1; CDR3 protein: CASSYPDRAYQPQHF; CDR3 DNA: TGTGCCAGCAGTTACCCTGACAGGGCGTATCAGCCCCAGCATTTT
CDR3 length: 14; V gene: TRBV28; J gene: TRBJ1-1; clone size: .; D gene: .; CDR3 protein: CASTPGGGTTEAFF; CDR3 DNA: TGTGCCAGCACCCCTGGGGGGGGGACCACTGAAGCTTTCTTT
CDR3 length: 14; V gene: TRBV11-2; J gene: TRBJ2-7; clone size: .; D gene: .; CDR3 protein: CASSSRDSGGEQYF; CDR3 DNA: TGTGCCAGCAGCTCCCGGGACAGTGGAGGGGAGCAGTACTTC
CDR3 length: 12; V gene: TRBV13; J gene: TRBJ1-1; clone size: .; D gene: TRBD1; CDR3 protein: CASSTQTGAAFF; CDR3 DNA: TGTGCCAGCAGCACTCAGACAGGGGCAGCTTTCTTT
CDR3 length: 13; V gene: TRBV2; J gene: TRBJ1-1; clone size: .; D gene: TRBD1; CDR3 protein: CARGRQGKTEAFF; CDR3 DNA: TGTGCCAGGGGCCGACAGGGGAAAACTGAAGCTTTCTTT
CDR3 length: 15; V gene: TRBV14; J gene: TRBJ2-7; clone size: once; D gene: TRBD1; CDR3 protein: CASSRAGQGIYEQYF; CDR3 DNA: TGTGCCAGCAGCCGAGCAGGACAGGGAATCTACGAGCAGTACTTC
CDR3 length: 12; V gene: TRBV10-2; J gene: TRBJ2-3; clone size: .; D gene: .; CDR3 protein: CASKGDTDTQYF; CDR3 DNA: TGCGCCAGCAAGGGGGACACAGATACGCAGTATTTT
CDR3 length: 15; V gene: TRBV5-1; J gene: TRBJ1-1; clone size: .; D gene: .; CDR3 protein: CASSPGKGVLVEAFF; CDR3 DNA: TGCGCCAGCAGCCCTGGTAAGGGGGTCCTCGTTGAAGCTTTCTTT
CDR3 length: 13; V gene: TRBV2; J gene: TRBJ1-5; clone size: few; D gene: TRBD1; CDR3 protein: CASNRGRDQPQHF; CDR3 DNA: TGTGCCAGCAACAGGGGGCGGGATCAGCCCCAGCATTTT
CDR3 length: 11; V gene: TRBV30; J gene: TRBJ2-7; clone size: .; D gene: .; CDR3 protein: CAWSIGGGEYF; CDR3 DNA: TGTGCCTGGAGTATAGGGGGGGGCGAGTACTTC
CDR3 length: 12; V gene: TRBV5-1; J gene: TRBJ2-5; clone size: .; D gene: .; CDR3 protein: CASSSSQETQYF; CDR3 DNA: TGCGCCAGCAGCTCCTCCCAAGAGACCCAGTACTTC
CDR3 length: 11; V gene: TRBV5-6; J gene: TRBJ2-1; clone size: once; D gene: .; CDR3 protein: CASSLDSELFF; CDR3 DNA: TGTGCCAGCAGCCTCGACAGCGAACTGTTCTTC
CDR3 length: 16; V gene: TRBV11-2; J gene: TRBJ2-7; clone size: .; D gene: .; CDR3 protein: CASSPKPGANYYEQYF; CDR3 DNA: TGTGCCAGCAGCCCGAAACCGGGAGCAAATTATTACGAGCAGTACTTC
CDR3 length: 13; V gene: TRBV4-1; J gene: TRBJ1-1; clone size: few; D gene: TRBD1; CDR3 protein: CASSPGQGSEAFF; CDR3 DNA: TGCGCCAGCAGCCCGGGACAGGGCTCTGAAGCTTTCTTT
CDR3 length: 14; V gene: TRBV9; J gene: TRBJ2-7; clone size: .; D gene: .; CDR3 protein: CASSVVPESYEQYF; CDR3 DNA: TGTGCCAGCAGCGTAGTTCCAGAATCCTACGAGCAGTACTTC
CDR3 length: 19; V gene: TRBV5-6; J gene: TRBJ1-5; clone size: .; D gene: TRBD1; CDR3 protein: CASSSNRDRVQGAREPQHF; CDR3 DNA: TGTGCCAGCAGCAGCAACCGGGACAGGGTTCAGGGAGCAAGGGAGCCCCAGCATTTT
CDR3 length: 11; V gene: TRBV20-1; J gene: TRBJ2-3; clone size: .; D gene: .; CDR3 protein: CSATFQDTQYF; CDR3 DNA: TGCAGTGCCACATTCCAAGATACGCAGTATTTT
CDR3 length: 15; V gene: TRBV6-1; J gene: TRBJ1-4; clone size: few; D gene: TRBD1; CDR3 protein: CASSEGTGEVEKLFF; CDR3 DNA: TGTGCCAGCAGTGAAGGGACAGGGGAGGTCGAAAAACTGTTTTTT
CDR3 length: 13; V gene: TRBV5-1; J gene: TRBJ2-1; clone size: .; D gene: .; CDR3 protein: CASSPPPRNEQFF; CDR3 DNA: TGCGCCAGCAGCCCCCCCCCTAGGAATGAGCAGTTCTTC
CDR3 length: 14; V gene: TRBV5-1; J gene: TRBJ1-1; clone size: .; D gene: .; CDR3 protein: CASSLSGGNTEAFF; CDR3 DNA: TGCGCCAGCAGCTTGTCGGGGGGCAATACTGAAGCTTTCTTT
CDR3 length: 15; V gene: TRBV11-2; J gene: TRBJ2-1; clone size: .; D gene: TRBD1; CDR3 protein: CASSETGSSYNEQFF; CDR3 DNA: TGTGCCAGCAGTGAGACAGGGAGCTCCTACAATGAGCAGTTCTTC
CDR3 length: 14; V gene: TRBV6-1; J gene: TRBJ2-7; clone size: .; D gene: TRBD1; CDR3 protein: CASSVGQGAYEQYF; CDR3 DNA: TGTGCCAGCAGCGTTGGGCAGGGGGCGTACGAGCAGTACTTC
CDR3 length: 15; V gene: TRBV14; J gene: TRBJ2-3; clone size: once; D gene: TRBD2; CDR3 protein: CASSQLAGVVDTQYF; CDR3 DNA: TGTGCCAGCAGCCAACTAGCGGGAGTTGTAGATACGCAGTATTTT
CDR3 length: 14; V gene: TRBV6-5; J gene: TRBJ2-7; clone size: .; D gene: .; CDR3 protein: CASSYSRGAYEQYF; CDR3 DNA: TGTGCCAGCAGTTACTCCCGCGGAGCCTACGAGCAGTACTTC
CDR3 length: 13; V gene: TRBV30; J gene: TRBJ2-3; clone size: .; D gene: TRBD1; CDR3 protein: CAWGKGATDTQYF; CDR3 DNA: TGTGCCTGGGGAAAGGGGGCCACAGATACGCAGTATTTT
CDR3 length: 11; V gene: TRBV20-1; J gene: TRBJ1-2; clone size: once; D gene: .; CDR3 protein: CSATDFPSGTF; CDR3 DNA: TGCAGTGCTACGGACTTTCCCTCGGGCACCTTC
CDR3 length: 12; V gene: TRBV19; J gene: TRBJ1-5; clone size: .; D gene: .; CDR3 protein: CASRGVNQPQHF; CDR3 DNA: TGTGCCAGCCGTGGAGTAAATCAGCCCCAGCATTTT
CDR3 length: 14; V gene: TRBV19; J gene: TRBJ2-1; clone size: .; D gene: .; CDR3 protein: CASSIDGQNREQFF; CDR3 DNA: TGTGCCAGTAGTATAGATGGACAGAATCGTGAGCAGTTCTTC
CDR3 length: 16; V gene: TRBV7-2; J gene: TRBJ2-5; clone size: .; D gene: TRBD2; CDR3 protein: CASSFPSGRGGETQYF; CDR3 DNA: TGTGCCAGCAGCTTTCCTAGCGGGAGGGGTGGCGAGACCCAGTACTTC
CDR3 length: 13; V gene: TRBV7-3; J gene: TRBJ2-3; clone size: .; D gene: TRBD2; CDR3 protein: CASSSGGADTQYF; CDR3 DNA: TGTGCCAGCAGCTCTGGGGGGGCAGATACGCAGTATTTT
CDR3 length: 15; V gene: TRBV10-1; J gene: TRBJ2-7; clone size: .; D gene: TRBD1; CDR3 protein: CASSLGDRGYYEQYF; CDR3 DNA: TGCGCCAGCAGCCTGGGGGACAGGGGGTACTACGAGCAGTACTTC
CDR3 length: 16; V gene: TRBV29-1; J gene: TRBJ2-1; clone size: few; D gene: .; CDR3 protein: CSVKGSGSLSYNEQFF; CDR3 DNA: TGCAGCGTTAAGGGGTCAGGAAGCCTTTCCTACAATGAGCAGTTCTTC
CDR3 length: 14; V gene: TRBV28; J gene: TRBJ1-4; clone size: few; D gene: TRBD1; CDR3 protein: CASSRQGINEKLFF; CDR3 DNA: TGTGCCAGCAGCCGACAGGGGATTAATGAAAAACTGTTTTTT
CDR3 length: 16; V gene: TRBV2; J gene: TRBJ2-1; clone size: .; D gene: TRBD2; CDR3 protein: CASSGTSGGPPNEQFF; CDR3 DNA: TGTGCCAGCAGTGGGACTAGCGGGGGACCTCCCAATGAGCAGTTCTTC
CDR3 length: 15; V gene: TRBV29-1; J gene: TRBJ2-7; clone size: .; D gene: TRBD1; CDR3 protein: CSVEVRDREEYEQYF; CDR3 DNA: TGCAGCGTTGAAGTCCGGGACAGGGAAGAATACGAGCAGTACTTC
CDR3 length: 15; V gene: TRBV6-6; J gene: TRBJ2-5; clone size: .; D gene: TRBD1; CDR3 protein: CASSSDRGLGETQYF; CDR3 DNA: TGTGCCAGCAGTTCAGACAGGGGGCTAGGGGAGACCCAGTACTTC
CDR3 length: 18; V gene: TRBV5-4; J gene: TRBJ1-6; clone size: .; D gene: .; CDR3 protein: CASSVGPSYGPYNSPLHF; CDR3 DNA: TGTGCCAGCAGCGTGGGACCCTCCTATGGGCCCTATAATTCACCCCTCCACTTT
CDR3 length: 12; V gene: TRBV2; J gene: TRBJ2-7; clone size: .; D gene: .; CDR3 protein: CATGPGSYEQYF; CDR3 DNA: TGTGCCACCGGACCAGGGTCTTACGAGCAGTACTTC
CDR3 length: 14; V gene: TRBV30; J gene: TRBJ1-5; clone size: .; D gene: .; CDR3 protein: CAWSMMGPNQPQHF; CDR3 DNA: TGTGCCTGGAGTATGATGGGCCCCAATCAGCCCCAGCATTTT
CDR3 length: 15; V gene: TRBV5-1; J gene: TRBJ2-2; clone size: .; D gene: .; CDR3 protein: CASSLDTQPTGELFF; CDR3 DNA: TGCGCCAGCAGCTTGGATACACAACCGACCGGGGAGCTGTTTTTT
CDR3 length: 14; V gene: TRBV7-2; J gene: TRBJ2-7; clone size: once; D gene: TRBD1; CDR3 protein: CASSRGGQGYEQYF; CDR3 DNA: TGTGCCAGCAGCCGGGGGGGACAGGGGTACGAGCAGTACTTC